Presented here are 15 T cell receptor beta chains from one specimen sequenced in a study of blood T cell repertoires in COVID-19. Sequencing was performed with immunoSEQ multiplex PCR; in TCRdb, only in-frame clones are kept and a portion is missing. The sample holds approximately 330,000 clones, 90% seen once. The sequencing sample was made of peripheral blood. The source of these receptors is a middle-aged woman with COVID-19, enrolled during active disease.

This chain uses TRBV5-1 with TRBJ1-1; 7 positions agree with TRBD1. With 4 bases clipped from V and 6 bases from J, the junction kept 6 bases outside the gene matches. CDR3 length equals 13 residues. Looked up from germline, CDR1 is SGHRS and CDR2 is YFSETQ. The CDR3 DNA reads TGCGCCAGCAGCATTCGACAGGGATCTGAAGCTTTCTTT. Translating gives CASSIRQGSEAFF.

The chain carries TRBV28 and TRBJ1-5; weak D call: TRBD1 (5 bases). The V end lost 6 bases, the J end lost 4 bases, and 10 bases lay between the germline ends. Germline lookup yields CDR1 MDHEN and CDR2 SYDVKM. The CDR3 is 13 residues long. The CDR3 spells CASSRQQNQPQHF. CDR3 nucleotides: TGTGCCAGCAGCCGACAGCAAAATCAGCCCCAGCATTTT.

This sequence joins TRBV7-2 and TRBJ2-5, with 11 nucleotides matching TRBD2. This CDR3 region has 15 residues. Germline CDR1 reads SGHTA; CDR2 reads FQGNSA. After removal of 3 bases from V and 2 bases from J, the junction contained 2 bases not matched to a gene. CDR3 sequence (DNA): TGTGCCAGCAGCTTGACTAGCGGGAAACAAGAGACCCAGTACTTC. Translation gives CASSLTSGKQETQYF.

CDR3 DNA: TGTGCCAGCAGTACCGGACAGGCTTATAGCAATCAGCCCCAGCATTTT. The encoded protein is CASSTGQAYSNQPQHF. V is TRBV28 and J is TRBJ1-5, with 7 bases aligning to TRBD1. This CDR3 is built from 16 residues. Per germline, CDR1 MDHEN and CDR2 SYDVKM. V gave up 5 bases and J gave up 0 bases; unmatched junction bases: 7.

This chain links TRBV7-3 with TRBJ2-2; no firm D call. The germline gives CDR1 SGHTA, CDR2 FQGTGA. The CDR3 sequence is 13 residues long. Trimming stripped 0 bases from V and 6 bases from J, with 5 bases between. The CDR3 bases are TGTGCCAGCAGCTTAACACTATCCGGGGAGCTGTTTTTT. Protein sequence: CASSLTLSGELFF.

The V and J genes are TRBV28 and TRBJ1-3; a weak D match, TRBD1 (5 bases). Germline values: CDR1 MDHEN, CDR2 SYDVKM. V gave up 9 bases and J gave up 1 base, with 16 bases separating them. This CDR3 spans 15 amino acids. The CDR3 spells CASTTGAGSGNTIYF. CDR3 nucleotide sequence: TGTGCCAGTACGACCGGAGCAGGGTCTGGAAACACCATATATTTT.

The rearrangement joins TRBV3-1 (or the pseudogene TRBV3-2) to TRBJ1-2; 9 bases map to TRBD1. Germline V gene data show CDR1 as LGHDT and CDR2 as YNNKEL (reference sequence). The junction had 8 bases not matched to a gene; V was cut back by 6 bases and J by 6 bases. This CDR3 is 14 amino acids long. The CDR3 region is CASRGTGTKHGYTF. CDR3 DNA sequence: TGTGCCAGCAGAGGGACAGGGACGAAACATGGCTACACCTTC.

The J gene is TRBJ1-1, the V gene TRBV5-4; D is undetermined. Germline V lookup: CDR1 SGHNT, CDR2 YYREEE (reference sequence). The CDR3 spans 13 residues. V lost 0 bases, J lost 8 bases, and 11 bases lay in between. CDR3 sequence (DNA): TGTGCCAGCAGCTTGGCCGAGTGGGCCGAAGCTTTCTTT. It specifies CASSLAEWAEAFF.

This clone came up once. This chain uses TRBV19 with TRBJ2-2; tentatively, D is TRBD2 (5 bases). The germline V gene encodes CDR1 LNHDA and CDR2 SQIVND (reference sequence). V gave up 6 bases and J gave up 0 bases, with 11 bases separating them. CDR3 size: 15 residues. The CDR3 reads CASRMTNTNTGELFF. CDR3 nucleotides: TGTGCCAGTAGGATGACTAATACGAACACCGGGGAGCTGTTTTTT.

Only a few counts were recorded for this clone. This chain joins TRBV5-1 and TRBJ1-5; D may be TRBD1 (5 bases). Germline assignment: CDR1 SGHRS and CDR2 YFSETQ. V was clipped by 4 bases and J by 2 bases, with 16 bases between them. This CDR3 comprises 16 residues. The CDR3 spells CASSPGGGWGNQPQHF. CDR3 DNA: TGCGCCAGCAGCCCCGGGGGGGGATGGGGCAATCAGCCCCAGCATTTT.

The chain recombines TRBV24-1 with TRBJ2-7, with 10 nucleotides matching TRBD1. Looked up from germline, CDR1 is KGHDR and CDR2 is SFDVKD. V trimming: 4 bases; J trimming: 7 bases; junction bases outside the gene matches: 12. CDR3 size: 16 residues. CDR3 loop: CATSDPRQGAREEQYF. For the CDR3, the DNA is TGTGCCACCAGTGACCCGCGACAGGGGGCGCGGGAGGAGCAGTACTTC.

CDR3: CASSLGSSPLHF. CDR3 nucleotide sequence: TGTGCCAGCAGCCTGGGGAGCTCACCCCTCCACTTT. The chain uses TRBV6-5 and TRBJ1-6, with D unresolved. The V gene lost 6 bases and the J gene lost 10 bases, with 10 bases spanning the gap. CDR1 MNHEY and CDR2 SVGAGI come from the germline V gene. The CDR3 loop spans 12 amino acids.

The V gene is TRBV6-6, the J gene TRBJ2-6, with D uncertain. In germline, CDR1 is MNHNY, CDR2 SVGAGI (reference sequence). This CDR3 region has 14 residues. Trimming pared 7 bases from V and 0 bases from J, leaving 7 bases between. Here the CDR3 reads CASKEFSGANVLTF. The DNA of the CDR3 is TGTGCCAGCAAGGAGTTCTCTGGGGCCAACGTCCTGACTTTC.

The V and J genes are TRBV30 and TRBJ2-7, with TRBD1 identical over 9 bases. Trimming cost V 3 bases and J 6 bases; bases outside gene matches: 12. This CDR3 contains 15 residues. CDR1 and CDR2 from the germline V gene are GTSNPN and SVGIG (reference sequence). For the CDR3, the DNA is TGTGCCTGGAGGCCGCCGGGACAGGGTTTAGTCGAGCAGTACTTC. Protein: CAWRPPGQGLVEQYF. Variable domain in full (rest from reference TRBV30 and TRBJ2-7): SQTIHQWPATLVQPVGSPLSLECTVEGTSNPNLYWYRQAAGRGLQLLFYSVGIGQISSEVPQNLSASRPQDRQFILSSKKLLLSDSGFYLCAWRPPGQGLVEQYFGPGTRLTVT.

Worth noting for this clone: The sample contains more than one DNA sequence encoding this CDR3. The rearrangement links TRBV9 to TRBJ2-5; TRBD1 agrees at 9 bases. The V segment lost 0 bases and the J segment 2 bases; nucleotides outside the gene matches: 2. Germline assignment: CDR1 SGDLS and CDR2 YYNGEE. The CDR3 length is 15 residues. CDR3 residues: CASSVGGTGQETQYF. In DNA form, the CDR3 reads TGTGCCAGCAGCGTAGGGGGGACAGGGCAAGAGACCCAGTACTTC.